The 28 T cell receptor beta chains below come from one sample, sequenced in a study of blood T cell repertoires in COVID-19 (dated by TCRdb to about 2020). The library was obtained by the immunoSEQ multiplex PCR assay. Here the immuneACCESS table is served through TCRdb, limited to in-frame sequences with V and J called. Missing clones are a known gap in these copies; in checked studies unresolved V genes cover under half, and the rest lacks a known reason. Within this sample are about 39,000 clones, with approximately 89% of them counted one time only. Around 4% of the sample belongs to the ten largest clones. The source material was peripheral blood. The receptors come from a man in his sixties with acute or convalescent COVID-19.

This sequence joins TRBV28 and TRBJ1-2, with TRBD1 as a possible D gene (5 bases). V dropped 6 bases and J dropped 8 bases, with 19 bases sitting between them. Germline CDR1 MDHEN, CDR2 SYDVKM. This CDR3 contains 14 residues. This chain's CDR3 is CASRTPGGILGYTF. CDR3 DNA: TGTGCCAGCAGAACACCGGGGGGGATACTGGGCTACACCTTC.

The chain uses TRBV5-1 and TRBJ2-1, with no clear D. The V gene lost 4 bases and the J gene lost 0 bases, with 11 bases spanning the gap. CDR1 SGHRS and CDR2 YFSETQ come from the germline V gene. The CDR3 extends over 15 amino acids. CDR3 nucleotide sequence: TGCGCCAGCAGCCGAATGACGGGCTCCTACAATGAGCAGTTCTTC. Its protein is CASSRMTGSYNEQFF.

Here the CDR3 DNA reads TGTGCCAGCAGCGTAGGGGGGGACAGTGTCTACGAGCAGTACTTC. Its translation: CASSVGGDSVYEQYF. This sequence joins TRBV9 and TRBJ2-7, with D perhaps TRBD1 (7 bases). V was shortened by 0 bases and J by 3 bases, with 13 bases between the two germline ends. The length of the CDR3 is 15 residues. Germline V CDR1 and CDR2: SGDLS, YYNGEE.

The chain recombines TRBV25-1 with TRBJ2-7; 8 positions match TRBD1. CDR3 size: 14 residues. CDR1 is MGHDK, CDR2 SYGVNS, per germline. The ends lost 5 bases at V and 7 bases at J; junction bases unmatched: 10. This CDR3 is CASSPFGQGTEQYF. The CDR3 DNA follows: TGTGCCAGCAGTCCCTTCGGACAGGGAACGGAGCAGTACTTC.

The chain links TRBV3-1 (or the pseudogene TRBV3-2) to TRBJ2-1, with 9 bases that match TRBD1. J lost 4 bases, V lost 3 bases, and 7 bases had no gene match. This CDR3 region has 16 residues. Looked up from germline, CDR1 is LGHDT and CDR2 is YNNKEL (reference sequence). The CDR3 DNA reads as TGTGCCAGCAGCCATCTTCCGGGACAGGGATACAATGAGCAGTTCTTC. Its translation: CASSHLPGQGYNEQFF.

CDR3 DNA: TGCAGCGCCCAGACGGGAGGGCGTAGTGCCGGGGAGCTGTTTTTT. Its translation is CSAQTGGRSAGELFF. This chain connects TRBV29-1 to TRBJ2-2; 8 bases fit TRBD2. V was clipped by 7 bases and J by 6 bases; unmatched bases: 13. Germline V gene lookup returns CDR1 SQVTM and CDR2 ANQGSEA. This CDR3 contains 15 residues.

This chain connects TRBV5-5 to TRBJ2-2; D unclear. The germline gives CDR1 SGHKS, CDR2 YYEKEE (reference sequence). CDR3 length equals 13 residues. The V end was cut by 4 bases, the J end by 5 bases, with 9 bases between. For the CDR3, the DNA is TGTGCCAGCAGCCCGAGACAAACCGGGGAGCTGTTTTTT. It translates to CASSPRQTGELFF.

This chain connects TRBV4-1 to TRBJ2-7; the match to TRBD1 covers 8 bases. This CDR3 is built from 15 residues. Germline assignment: CDR1 MGHRA and CDR2 YSYEKL. The V segment lost 0 bases and the J segment 4 bases; nucleotides outside the gene matches: 5. The CDR3: CASSQDATGGYEQYF. CDR3 sequence (DNA): TGCGCCAGCAGCCAAGATGCAACAGGGGGGTACGAGCAGTACTTC.

The chain links TRBV25-1 to TRBJ1-6; D gene ambiguous. Germline V lookup: CDR1 MGHDK, CDR2 SYGVNS. The CDR3 runs to 15 residues. V lost 6 bases, J lost 8 bases, and 17 bases lay in between. The CDR3: CASSAKTSSYSPLHF. The DNA for the CDR3 is TGTGCCAGCAGCGCCAAAACATCCTCCTATTCACCCCTCCACTTT.

The V gene is TRBV30, the J gene TRBJ1-4; maybe TRBD1 (5 bases). Deletions cut 2 bases from V and 6 bases from J, with 10 bases between. The CDR3 consists of 13 residues. Germline CDR1 is GTSNPN and CDR2 is SVGIG (reference sequence). In nucleotides, the CDR3 is TGTGCCTGGAGTTGGGGCTCGTATGAAAAACTGTTTTTT. This translates into CAWSWGSYEKLFF.

This chain connects TRBV10-3 to TRBJ2-7, with TRBD2 matching 8 bases. Germline loops: CDR1 ENHRY, CDR2 SYGVKD. This CDR3 is 15 amino acids long. V was clipped by 6 bases and J by 0 bases; unmatched bases: 7. The CDR3 sequence: CAIRGSGTSSYEQYF. CDR3 nucleotides: TGTGCCATCAGGGGGAGCGGGACTAGCTCCTACGAGCAGTACTTC.

V gene TRBV7-3 combines with J gene TRBJ2-3; 7 bases align to TRBD2. The CDR3 length is 15 residues. Trimming cost V 3 bases and J 1 base; bases outside gene matches: 4. Germline CDR1 reads SGHTA; CDR2 reads FQGTGA. The CDR3 DNA follows: TGTGCCAGCAGCTTGGCGGGGGTCGGCACAGATACGCAGTATTTT. Translation: CASSLAGVGTDTQYF.

The V call is TRBV7-9, the J call TRBJ1-1; D is possibly TRBD1 (5 bases). CDR3 length equals 15 residues. Germline V gene sequence: CDR1 SEHNR, CDR2 FQNEAQ (reference sequence). The V end lost 8 bases, the J end lost 4 bases, and 20 bases lay between the germline ends. The CDR3, as DNA: TGTGCCAGCGCTGCTCAGTCGGGGGTCGGCACTGAAGCTTTCTTT. This codes for CASAAQSGVGTEAFF.

The CDR3 DNA follows: TGTGCCAGCACCCCGGGACTCTTAAGCACAGATACGCAGTATTTT. Translated, it gives CASTPGLLSTDTQYF. The chain carries TRBV2 and TRBJ2-3; tentatively, D is TRBD2 (6 bases). The CDR3 sequence is 15 residues long. Germline CDR1 and CDR2: SNHLY and FYNNEI. The V end was cut by 7 bases, the J end by 0 bases, with 14 bases between.

The gene calls are TRBV19 and TRBJ2-2; 14 bases match TRBD2. Germline CDR1 reads LNHDA; CDR2 reads SQIVND (reference sequence). The ends lost 4 bases at V and 5 bases at J; junction bases unmatched: 6. CDR3 size: 17 residues. CDR3: CASSRTSGGLQTGELFF. The DNA for the CDR3 is TGTGCCAGTAGTAGGACTAGCGGGGGGCTACAGACCGGGGAGCTGTTTTTT.

The chain has TRBV5-1 and TRBJ1-1, with 8 nucleotides matching TRBD1. The CDR3 runs to 16 residues. Unmatched junction bases numbered 7, after V lost 2 bases and J lost 1 base. CDR1 is SGHRS, CDR2 YFSETQ, per germline. DNA of the CDR3: TGCGCCAGCAGCTTCCTCCCGACAGGGGCGAACACTGAAGCTTTCTTT. Amino acid sequence: CASSFLPTGANTEAFF.

This chain connects TRBV6-6 to TRBJ2-5; 10 nucleotides line up with TRBD2. This CDR3 is 16 amino acids long. Unmatched junction bases numbered 9, after V lost 8 bases and J lost 0 bases. Germline CDR1 reads MNHNY; CDR2 reads SVGAGI (reference sequence). This CDR3 is CASRDSGGRHQETQYF. The CDR3 nucleotides read TGTGCCAGCCGGGATAGCGGGGGGCGACACCAAGAGACCCAGTACTTC.

This rearrangement joins TRBV7-9 to TRBJ2-2; D ambiguous. Trimming left V 7 bases short and J 0 bases short, with 6 bases between. CDR1 and CDR2 (germline): SEHNR, FQNEAQ (reference sequence). This CDR3 has 13 amino acids. This CDR3 reads CASIHSNTGELFF. For the CDR3, the DNA is TGTGCCAGCATCCATTCGAACACCGGGGAGCTGTTTTTT.

The V call is TRBV18, the J call TRBJ2-1; no clear D gene. V lost 0 bases, J lost 8 bases, and 17 bases lay in between. CDR3 length equals 16 residues. From germline, CDR1 is KGHSH and CDR2 LQKENI. The CDR3 region is CASSPPYPGLADEQFF. The CDR3 nucleotides read TGTGCCAGCTCACCACCGTATCCGGGTTTAGCCGATGAGCAGTTCTTC.

The rearrangement links TRBV9 to TRBJ2-7; a possible D gene is TRBD1 (5 bases). The CDR3 has 14 amino acids. V was clipped by 0 bases and J by 3 bases, with 10 bases between them. Germline V gene sequence: CDR1 SGDLS, CDR2 YYNGEE. CDR3 nucleotide sequence: TGTGCCAGCAGCGTAGATACCAGGGACTACGAGCAGTACTTC. Its translation is CASSVDTRDYEQYF.

The CDR3 protein is CASSFGKSSSYNEQFF. The CDR3 nucleotides read TGCGCCAGCAGCTTCGGGAAATCGAGCTCCTACAATGAGCAGTTCTTC. This sequence joins TRBV5-1 and TRBJ2-1; possibly TRBD2 for D (5 bases). Germline CDR1 SGHRS, CDR2 YFSETQ. CDR3 length: 16 residues. The germline V and J ends were trimmed by 2 bases and 0 bases, with 12 bases remaining between them. Using reference TRBV5-1 and TRBJ2-1 for the parts outside the CDR3, the full variable domain is KAGVTQTPRYLIKTRGQQVTLSCSPISGHRSVSWYQQTPGQGLQFLFEYFSETQRNKGNFPGRFSGRQFSNSRSEMNVSTLELGDSALYLCASSFGKSSSYNEQFFGPGTRLTVL.

This chain links TRBV3-1 (or the pseudogene TRBV3-2) with TRBJ2-7; 9 nucleotides match TRBD1. CDR1 is LGHDT, CDR2 YNNKEL, per germline (reference sequence). The CDR3 contains 15 residues. The V segment lost 4 bases and the J segment 2 bases; nucleotides outside the gene matches: 6. CDR3 sequence (DNA): TGTGCCAGCAGCCTCTACCGACAGGGGGCCTACGAGCAGTACTTC. Its translation: CASSLYRQGAYEQYF.

J is TRBJ2-3 and V is TRBV30; 14 bases agree with TRBD2. The CDR3 has 13 amino acids. Looked up from germline, CDR1 is GTSNPN and CDR2 is SVGIG (reference sequence). With 5 bases clipped from V and 7 bases from J, the junction kept 2 bases outside the gene matches. CDR3 in amino acids: CAWGTSGRNTQYF. In DNA form, the CDR3 reads TGTGCCTGGGGGACTAGCGGGAGAAATACGCAGTATTTT.

The chain combines TRBV6-6 with TRBJ2-1; D possibly corresponds to TRBD2 (5 bases). The ends were cut back, 9 bases at V and 2 bases at J, with 11 bases in the middle. This CDR3 has 13 amino acids. CDR1 is MNHNY, CDR2 SVGAGI, per germline (reference sequence). CDR3 amino acids: CASGRGTYNEQFF. In DNA, the CDR3 is TGTGCCAGTGGGAGAGGGACCTACAATGAGCAGTTCTTC.

This chain uses TRBV11-2 with TRBJ2-3; D gene uncertain. Per germline, CDR1 SGHAT and CDR2 FQNNGV. CDR3 length equals 16 residues. V was pared by 1 base and J by 0 bases, with 11 bases between. CDR3 nucleotide sequence: TGTGCCAGCAGCTTAGTGCCGGGTGCTAGCACAGATACGCAGTATTTT. Encoded protein: CASSLVPGASTDTQYF.

This clone has only a few counts. The junction shows a germline mismatch at one end, possibly a read error. V and J are TRBV7-7 and TRBJ2-1; tentative D call: TRBD2 (6 bases). From germline, CDR1 is SSHAT and CDR2 FNYEAQ (reference sequence). This CDR3 is 14 amino acids long. For the CDR3, the DNA is TGTGCTAGCAGTCGGGAGCAGTCCGGTGCTGAGCAGTTCTTC. The encoded protein is CASSREQSGAEQFF.

The J gene is TRBJ2-2, the V gene TRBV24-1, with D possibly being TRBD2 (6 bases). This CDR3 has 13 amino acids. Germline V gene data show CDR1 as KGHDR and CDR2 as SFDVKD. The ends were cut back, 5 bases at V and 5 bases at J, with 8 bases in the middle. The CDR3 sequence: CATSARGTGELFF. Written as DNA, the CDR3 is TGTGCCACCAGTGCGCGGGGAACCGGGGAGCTGTTTTTT.

The rearrangement uses TRBV9 and TRBJ1-3; 8 nucleotides agree with TRBD1. Germline lookup yields CDR1 SGDLS and CDR2 YYNGEE. The CDR3 is 14 residues long. Germline trimming cut 4 bases from V and 7 bases from J; bases unmatched to any gene: 7. The CDR3 loop is CASSPSGGMNTIYF. CDR3 coding DNA: TGTGCCAGCAGCCCATCAGGGGGCATGAACACCATATATTTT.